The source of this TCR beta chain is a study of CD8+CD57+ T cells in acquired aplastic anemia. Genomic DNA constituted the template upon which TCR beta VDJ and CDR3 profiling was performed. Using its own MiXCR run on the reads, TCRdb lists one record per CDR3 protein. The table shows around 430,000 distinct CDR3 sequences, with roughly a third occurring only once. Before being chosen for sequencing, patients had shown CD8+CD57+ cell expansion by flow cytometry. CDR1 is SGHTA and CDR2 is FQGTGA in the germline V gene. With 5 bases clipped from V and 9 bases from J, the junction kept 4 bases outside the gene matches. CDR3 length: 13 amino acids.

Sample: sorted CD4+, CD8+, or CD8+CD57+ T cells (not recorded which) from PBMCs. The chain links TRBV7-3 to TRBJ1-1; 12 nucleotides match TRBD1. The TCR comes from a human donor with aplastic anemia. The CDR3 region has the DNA TGTGCCAGCAGCCCCGGGACAGGGGGCAAAGCTTTCTTT. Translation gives CASSPGTGGKAFF.